This section outlines one T cell receptor (beta chain) sequence together with its context. The antigen remains unidentified. The sample comes from a study of cytomegalovirus exposure and HLA in healthy donors. Study conclusions and caveats: Whilst most TCR sequences proved rare, a subset of public TCRs occurred across many donors. Researchers left out some V segments, among them TRBV6-2 and TRBV6-3, as indistinguishable.

Researchers ran the PCR with 60 Vbeta and 13 Jbeta primers. Libraries were prepared by immunoSEQ multiplex PCR; TCRdb keeps only in-frame clonotypes and omits some of them. The repertoire holds about 120,000 clones, with 82% as singletons. V lost 1 base to trimming and J lost 0 bases, with 10 bases between them. Germline V gene data show CDR1 as SGHTA and CDR2 as FQGNSA. CDR3 length equals 16 residues. This receptor was identified in a woman younger than 30 in good health and CMV-seronegative. J is TRBJ1-5 and V is TRBV7-2; the D gene is possibly TRBD1 (5 bases). The sequenced sample consisted of PBMCs. As DNA, the CDR3 is TGTGCCAGCAGCTTAGGGTTTGACAGTAGCAATCAGCCCCAGCATTTT. This gives the protein CASSLGFDSSNQPQHF.